Presented here are 26 T cell receptor beta chains from one specimen sequenced in a study of T cells in Graves' hyperthyroidism and ophthalmopathy. Amplified regions were TCR beta CDR3 sequences from RNA transcripts. During a first-round RT-PCR of the TCR CDR3, the HTBI primer set was used. TCRdb ran MiXCR on the multiplex PCR reads and lists one entry per CDR3 protein. The repertoire consists of about 600,000 distinct CDR3 sequences, with more than 15% occurring once and the leading ten covering 2.5% to 4%. Sequencing was carried out using blood. These receptors all stem from a woman in her thirties or forties with Graves' ophthalmopathy.

This clonotype appeared many times. V is TRBV6-2 or TRBV6-3 and J is TRBJ1-1; D ambiguous. This CDR3 is 11 amino acids long. The germline CDR1 and CDR2 sequences are MNHEY and SVGEGT. V lost 8 bases to trimming and J lost 3 bases, with 7 bases between them. The CDR3 coding sequence is TGTGCCAGCCAACGAGACACTGAAGCTTTCTTT. This sequence encodes CASQRDTEAFF.

This clonotype was found many times. This sequence joins TRBV6-1 and TRBJ2-7; D is unclear. Trimming removed 10 bases from V and 0 bases from J, with 19 bases in between. Germline loops: CDR1 MNHNS, CDR2 SASEGT. CDR3 length equals 15 residues. The DNA for the CDR3 is TGTGCCACCCAAGGAGCGAGATTAACCTCCTACGAGCAGTACTTC. It is translated as CATQGARLTSYEQYF.

In its sample, this clonotype was seen many times. The chain joins TRBV28 to TRBJ2-5, with TRBD1 matching 7 bases. This CDR3 has 16 residues. CDR1 is MDHEN, CDR2 SYDVKM, per germline. V was clipped by 2 bases and J by 5 bases; unmatched bases: 11. Here the CDR3 DNA reads TGTGCCAGCAGTTTAGGGGGCACAGGGGCATGGGAGACCCAGTACTTC. Its translation is CASSLGGTGAWETQYF.

The V gene is TRBV5-1, the J gene TRBJ2-7; 12 bases fit TRBD2. Trimming removed 3 bases from V and 6 bases from J; junction bases left unmatched: 4. The CDR3 is made up of 14 amino acids. Germline values: CDR1 SGHRS, CDR2 YFSETQ. The CDR3 DNA reads TGCGCCAGCAGCTCAATACTAGCGGGAGGCGAGCAGTACTTC. The encoded protein is CASSSILAGGEQYF.

In its sample, this clonotype was seen many times. CDR3 DNA sequence: TGTGCCAGCAGTCAGACAGGATTACAAGGCTACACCTTC. Translated, it gives CASSQTGLQGYTF. This rearrangement joins TRBV6-2 or TRBV6-3 to TRBJ1-2; TRBD1 might be the D (6 bases). Trimming left V 5 bases short and J 8 bases short, with 15 bases between. CDR3 size: 13 residues. The germline V gene has CDR1 MNHEY and CDR2 SVGEGT.

The chain has TRBV12-3 or TRBV12-4 and TRBJ1-3, with D tentatively TRBD1 (5 bases). The CDR3 runs to 17 residues. V lost 3 bases, J lost 8 bases, and 23 bases lay in between. Written as DNA, the CDR3 is TGTGCCAGCAGTTTTCCCCTGAACCCAAGGGGAGGATACACCATATATTTT. Its translation: CASSFPLNPRGGYTIYF.

This clonotype was detected ten times or more. The CDR3 nucleotides are TGCGCCAGTAGGGACAGGGGGACCACTGAAGCTTTCTTT. It codes for CASRDRGTTEAFF. The rearrangement links TRBV5-1 to TRBJ1-1; 11 bases line up with TRBD1. This CDR3 spans 13 amino acids. Looked up from germline, CDR1 is SGHRS and CDR2 is YFSETQ. V lost 8 bases and J lost 4; bases outside the gene matches: 4. Based on the CDR3 plus reference TRBV5-1 and TRBJ1-1, the full variable domain is KAGVTQTPRYLIKTRGQQVTLSCSPISGHRSVSWYQQTPGQGLQFLFEYFSETQRNKGNFPGRFSGRQFSNSRSEMNVSTLELGDSALYLCASRDRGTTEAFFGQGTRLTVV.

This clonotype was counted between two and nine times. The chain carries TRBV20-1 and TRBJ2-4; 7 bases map to TRBD2. Germline assignment: CDR1 DFQATT and CDR2 SNEGSKA (reference sequence). CDR3 length: 16 amino acids. J was trimmed by 3 bases and V by 0 bases; bases with no gene match: 8. The DNA for the CDR3 is TGCAGTGCTAGAGATTTTGGGAGGGCCTTCAAAAACATTCAGTACTTC. Its protein is CSARDFGRAFKNIQYF.

This rearrangement joins TRBV28 to TRBJ2-3; D gene uncertain. Germline V lookup: CDR1 MDHEN, CDR2 SYDVKM. The CDR3 has 15 residues. The V end was cut by 1 base, the J end by 1 base, with 9 bases between. In DNA form, the CDR3 reads TGTGCCAGCAGTTTATCCACAACCGGCACAGATACGCAGTATTTT. The encoded protein is CASSLSTTGTDTQYF. Full variable domain (outside the CDR3, taken from reference TRBV28 and TRBJ2-3): DVKVTQSSRYLVKRTGEKVFLECVQDMDHENMFWYRQDPGLGLRLIYFSYDVKMKEKGDIPEGYSVSREKKERFSLILESASTNQTSMYLCASSLSTTGTDTQYFGPGTRLTVL.

V usage is TRBV2 and J usage is TRBJ2-5; 10 bases are shared with TRBD2. The CDR3 totals 17 residues. Germline loops: CDR1 SNHLY, CDR2 FYNNEI. The ends lost 8 bases at V and 4 bases at J; junction bases unmatched: 16. CDR3 region: CASSPPPAGGPRETQYF. The CDR3 DNA follows: TGTGCCAGCTCACCACCCCCAGCGGGGGGGCCGCGAGAGACCCAGTACTTC.

This clonotype was observed many times. The chain links TRBV7-9 to TRBJ1-1; D not resolved. From germline, CDR1 is SEHNR and CDR2 FQNEAQ (reference sequence). This CDR3 comprises 14 residues. The germline V and J ends were trimmed by 1 base and 1 base, with 7 bases remaining between them. DNA for the CDR3: TGTGCCAGCAGCTTAGAGGGCAGGAACACTGAAGCTTTCTTT. Residues: CASSLEGRNTEAFF.

This clonotype came up many times. The genes are TRBV2 and TRBJ2-1; 10 bases line up with TRBD2. This CDR3 contains 16 residues. Germline trimming cut 6 bases from V and 0 bases from J; bases unmatched to any gene: 5. Germline loops: CDR1 SNHLY, CDR2 FYNNEI. CDR3: CASRAGGITSYNEQFF. In DNA form, the CDR3 reads TGTGCCAGCAGAGCGGGGGGGATTACCTCCTACAATGAGCAGTTCTTC.

The chain links TRBV4-2 to TRBJ2-1, with 8 nucleotides matching TRBD2. CDR1 and CDR2 from the germline V gene are LGHNA and YNFKEQ. The trim removed 3 bases at V and 3 bases at J, leaving 4 bases unmatched. This CDR3 contains 15 residues. This CDR3 reads CASSQSGGYYNEQFF. The DNA of the CDR3 is TGTGCCAGCAGCCAGAGCGGGGGCTACTACAATGAGCAGTTCTTC.

This clonotype was observed once. Because it lacks the conserved phenylalanine or tryptophan at the end, this CDR3 is likely a read error. The CDR3 region has the DNA TGTGCCAGTAGCACTCAAAAGACTGTGGCTGGCTACACCCTC. This translates into CASSTQKTVAGYTL. The chain combines TRBV19 with TRBJ1-2; no reliable D call. In germline, CDR1 is LNHDA, CDR2 SQIVND (reference sequence). The germline V and J ends were trimmed by 6 bases and 7 bases, with 18 bases remaining between them. CDR3 length equals 14 residues.

The V and J genes are TRBV3-1 and TRBJ1-6; no definite D call. Germline values: CDR1 LGHDT, CDR2 YNNKEL (reference sequence). The CDR3 covers 15 residues. V lost 1 base and J lost 7, with 11 bases in between. This CDR3 is CASSQGHELNSPLHF. CDR3 coding DNA: TGTGCCAGCAGCCAAGGACACGAACTAAATTCACCCCTCCACTTT. Using reference TRBV3-1 and TRBJ1-6 for the parts outside the CDR3, the full variable domain is DTAVSQTPKYLVTQMGNDKSIKCEQNLGHDTMYWYKQDSKKFLKIMFSYNNKELIINETVPNRFSPKSPDKAHLNLHINSLELGDSAVYFCASSQGHELNSPLHFGNGTRLTVT.

The table lists this clonotype with many counts. The chain links TRBV12-3 or TRBV12-4 to TRBJ1-5, with a weak D call TRBD1 (5 bases). This CDR3 has 15 amino acids. V shed 8 bases and J shed 8 bases, with 22 bases lying between them. This chain's CDR3 is CASGLLGAVGEPQHF. The CDR3 DNA is TGTGCCAGCGGCCTCCTCGGGGCAGTCGGGGAGCCCCAGCATTTT.

Comments on this clonotype: An end of the junction differs from the germline gene, which may be a read error. The chain joins TRBV7-7 to TRBJ2-5; D call uncertain. The CDR3 is 14 amino acids. Germline V gives CDR1 SSHAT, CDR2 FNYEAQ (reference sequence). DNA for the CDR3: TGTGCTAGCAGCTTCTCGGCCCACCAAGAGACCCAGTACTTC. This sequence encodes CASSFSAHQETQYF.

This clonotype occurred many times. This chain uses TRBV5-1 with TRBJ1-1; D perhaps matches TRBD1 (6 bases). Trimming took off 3 bases at V and 0 bases at J, with 18 bases between the two ends. Germline V gene sequence: CDR1 SGHRS, CDR2 YFSETQ. This CDR3 has 17 residues. The CDR3 here is CASSSGLGGRLNTEAFF. DNA of the CDR3: TGCGCCAGCAGCTCTGGCCTCGGGGGGCGTTTGAACACTGAAGCTTTCTTT.

This rearrangement joins TRBV4-1 to TRBJ2-1; possible D gene TRBD2, 5 bases. The CDR3 runs 16 residues. V lost 3 bases and J 5 bases, leaving 17 bases between the germline ends. From germline, CDR1 is MGHRA and CDR2 YSYEKL. CDR3 region: CASSHLIRGRNNEQFF. For the CDR3, the DNA is TGCGCCAGCAGCCACCTAATCCGCGGGCGCAACAATGAGCAGTTCTTC.

There are many counts of this clonotype. The gene calls are TRBV28 and TRBJ2-3; 8 bases map to TRBD2. J was trimmed by 4 bases and V by 6 bases; bases with no gene match: 12. This CDR3 contains 16 residues. CDR1 is MDHEN, CDR2 SYDVKM, per germline. The CDR3 nucleotides read TGTGCCAGCAGGGGGCCCGGGACTAGAAGTTCAGATACGCAGTATTTT. Translated: CASRGPGTRSSDTQYF.

At least ten counts were recorded for this clonotype. V is TRBV3-1 and J is TRBJ2-7, with 7 bases matching TRBD1. The CDR3 is made up of 15 amino acids. The germline V gene has CDR1 LGHDT and CDR2 YNNKEL (reference sequence). The J segment lost 2 bases and the V segment lost 3 bases, leaving 7 bases of the junction unmatched. The CDR3 sequence is CASSQPDRAPYEQYF. The CDR3 DNA sequence: TGTGCCAGCAGCCAGCCAGACAGGGCTCCCTACGAGCAGTACTTC.

In its sample, this clonotype was seen many times. V is TRBV28 and J is TRBJ2-3, with TRBD1 identical over 7 bases. Trimming at V came to 2 bases and at J to 5 bases, leaving 4 bases not matched to a gene. CDR1 MDHEN and CDR2 SYDVKM come from the germline V gene. This CDR3 spans 14 amino acids. The CDR3 spells CASSLADRVDTQYF. The CDR3 DNA reads TGTGCCAGCAGTTTAGCCGACAGGGTAGATACGCAGTATTTT.

This clonotype was recorded many times. The rearrangement joins TRBV20-1 to TRBJ2-5; 8 bases map to TRBD2. The CDR3 covers 12 residues. The germline gives CDR1 DFQATT, CDR2 SNEGSKA (reference sequence). V was clipped by 6 bases and J by 5 bases; unmatched bases: 5. The CDR3 here is CSANSGAETQYF. CDR3 coding DNA: TGCAGTGCAAATAGCGGGGCCGAGACCCAGTACTTC.

This clonotype showed up many times. The chain combines TRBV20-1 with TRBJ1-2, with D hard to call. This CDR3 is 13 amino acids long. Deletions cut 6 bases from V and 7 bases from J, with 18 bases between. The V gene's germline CDR1 is DFQATT and CDR2 SNEGSKA (reference sequence). Here the CDR3 DNA reads TGCAGTGCAGCGAATTTCAGGTTTTCTGGCTACACCTTC. Translating it yields CSAANFRFSGYTF.

This clonotype was seen repeatedly, ten times or more. The chain uses TRBV19 and TRBJ2-1; D unresolved. This CDR3 has 17 amino acids. V shed 1 base and J shed 4 bases, with 17 bases lying between them. From germline, CDR1 is LNHDA and CDR2 SQIVND (reference sequence). CDR3 protein: CASSIASTVTFYNEQFF. As DNA, the CDR3 is TGTGCCAGTAGTATAGCGTCGACCGTGACCTTTTACAATGAGCAGTTCTTC. The complete variable domain, with remaining parts taken from reference TRBV19 and TRBJ2-1, reads DGGITQSPKYLFRKEGQNVTLSCEQNLNHDAMYWYRQDPGQGLRLIYYSQIVNDFQKGDIAEGYSVSREKKESFPLTVTSAQKNPTAFYLCASSIASTVTFYNEQFFGPGTRLTVL.

This clonotype was counted a few times. This CDR3 reads CASSVEGLAGGADTQYF. The CDR3 DNA reads TGTGCCAGCAGCGTAGAAGGTCTAGCGGGGGGGGCAGATACGCAGTATTTT. The V call is TRBV9, the J call TRBJ2-3; 12 nucleotides line up with TRBD2. The germline V gene encodes CDR1 SGDLS and CDR2 YYNGEE. The CDR3 runs 17 residues. With V trimmed by 0 bases and J by 4 bases, 6 bases remained unmatched.